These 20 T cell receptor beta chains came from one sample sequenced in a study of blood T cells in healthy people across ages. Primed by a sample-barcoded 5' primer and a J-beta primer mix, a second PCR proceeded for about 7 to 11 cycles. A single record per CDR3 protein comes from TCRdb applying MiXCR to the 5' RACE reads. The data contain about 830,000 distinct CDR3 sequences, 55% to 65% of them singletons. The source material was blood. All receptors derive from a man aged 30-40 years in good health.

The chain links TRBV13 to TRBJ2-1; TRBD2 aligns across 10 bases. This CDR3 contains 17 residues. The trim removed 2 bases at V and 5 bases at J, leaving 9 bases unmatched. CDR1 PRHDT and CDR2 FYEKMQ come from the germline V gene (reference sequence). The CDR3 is CASSLWLAGAMHNEQFF. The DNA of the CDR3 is TGTGCCAGCAGCTTATGGCTAGCGGGGGCCATGCACAATGAGCAGTTCTTC.

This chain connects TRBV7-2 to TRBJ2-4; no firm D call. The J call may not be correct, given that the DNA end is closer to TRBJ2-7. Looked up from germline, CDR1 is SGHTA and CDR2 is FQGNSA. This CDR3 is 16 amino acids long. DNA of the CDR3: TGTGCCAGCAGCTTAACAATGGCTAATCCACGAGACGAGCAGTACTTC. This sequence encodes CASSLTMANPRDEQYF.

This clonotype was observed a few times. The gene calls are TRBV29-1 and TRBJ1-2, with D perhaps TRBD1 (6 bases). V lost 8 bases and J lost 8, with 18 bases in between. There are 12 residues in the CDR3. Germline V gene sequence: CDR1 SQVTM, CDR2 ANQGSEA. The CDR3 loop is CSLCAGDGGYTF. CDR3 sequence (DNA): TGCAGCCTGTGTGCAGGGGATGGAGGCTACACCTTC.

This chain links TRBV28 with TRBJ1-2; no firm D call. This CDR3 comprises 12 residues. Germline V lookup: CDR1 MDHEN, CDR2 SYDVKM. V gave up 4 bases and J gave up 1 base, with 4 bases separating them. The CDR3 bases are TGTGCCAGCAGTTCCATTAACTATGGCTACACCTTC. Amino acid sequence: CASSSINYGYTF.

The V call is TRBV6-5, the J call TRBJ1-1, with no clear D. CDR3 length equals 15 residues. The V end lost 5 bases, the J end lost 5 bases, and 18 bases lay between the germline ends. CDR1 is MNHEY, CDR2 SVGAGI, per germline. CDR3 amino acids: CASSTTATGWTEAFF. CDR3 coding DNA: TGTGCCAGCAGTACCACGGCAACCGGGTGGACTGAAGCTTTCTTT.

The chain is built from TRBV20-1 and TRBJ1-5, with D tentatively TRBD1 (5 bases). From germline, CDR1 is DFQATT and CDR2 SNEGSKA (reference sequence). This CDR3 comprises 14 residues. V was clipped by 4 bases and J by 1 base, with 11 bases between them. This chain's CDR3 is CSATSGRSNQPQHF. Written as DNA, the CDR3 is TGCAGTGCTACTTCAGGGAGAAGCAATCAGCCCCAGCATTTT.

CDR3 sequence (DNA): TGTGCCTGGAGGACCCGGGACACCTGGACCATGTCAAACACAGATACGCAGTATTTT. Protein product: CAWRTRDTWTMSNTDTQYF. The J gene is TRBJ2-3, the V gene TRBV30; D perhaps matches TRBD1 (6 bases). V was pared by 3 bases and J by 2 bases, with 27 bases between. The CDR3 contains 19 residues. Germline V gene lookup returns CDR1 GTSNPN and CDR2 SVGIG (reference sequence).

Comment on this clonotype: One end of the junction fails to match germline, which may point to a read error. The CDR3 reads CASSTRQGGEKLLF. Here the CDR3 DNA reads TGTGCCAGCAGTACCCGACAGGGAGGAGAAAAACTGCTTTTT. V gene TRBV6-5 combines with J gene TRBJ1-4; 7 bases line up with TRBD1. This CDR3 contains 14 residues. The V gene's germline CDR1 is MNHEY and CDR2 SVGAGI.

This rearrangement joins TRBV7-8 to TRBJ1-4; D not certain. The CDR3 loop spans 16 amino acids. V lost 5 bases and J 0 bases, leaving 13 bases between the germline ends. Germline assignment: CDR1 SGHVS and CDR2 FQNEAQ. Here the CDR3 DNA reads TGTGCCAGCAGCCCCCAGCTTTTTGCAACTAATGAAAAACTGTTTTTT. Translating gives CASSPQLFATNEKLFF.

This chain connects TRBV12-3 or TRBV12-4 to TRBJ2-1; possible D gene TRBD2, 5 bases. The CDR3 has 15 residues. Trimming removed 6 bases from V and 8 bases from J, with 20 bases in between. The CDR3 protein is CASSPGRGTSDEQFF. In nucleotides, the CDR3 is TGTGCCAGCAGCCCAGGCCGGGGAACCTCAGATGAGCAGTTCTTC.

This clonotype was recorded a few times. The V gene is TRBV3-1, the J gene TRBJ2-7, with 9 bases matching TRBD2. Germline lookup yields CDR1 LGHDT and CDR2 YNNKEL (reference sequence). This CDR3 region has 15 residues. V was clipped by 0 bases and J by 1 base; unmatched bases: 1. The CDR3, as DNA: TGTGCCAGCAGCCAAGATCTAGCGGGGTCCTACGAGCAGTACTTC. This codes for CASSQDLAGSYEQYF.

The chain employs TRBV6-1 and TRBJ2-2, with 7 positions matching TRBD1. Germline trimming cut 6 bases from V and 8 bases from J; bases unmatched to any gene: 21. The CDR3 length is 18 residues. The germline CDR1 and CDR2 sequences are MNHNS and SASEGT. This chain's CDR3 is CASRPRYRGVLPAGELFF. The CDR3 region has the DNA TGTGCCAGCAGGCCTCGTTACAGGGGAGTATTACCGGCGGGGGAGCTGTTTTTT.

The DNA for the CDR3 is TGCAGCGTTGGCCAGGTGAGGCAGGACTATGGCTACACCTTC. Translated: CSVGQVRQDYGYTF. V usage is TRBV29-1 and J usage is TRBJ1-2; D is ambiguous. Germline V gene sequence: CDR1 SQVTM, CDR2 ANQGSEA. The CDR3 sequence is 14 residues long. V dropped 4 bases and J dropped 3 bases, with 15 bases sitting between them.

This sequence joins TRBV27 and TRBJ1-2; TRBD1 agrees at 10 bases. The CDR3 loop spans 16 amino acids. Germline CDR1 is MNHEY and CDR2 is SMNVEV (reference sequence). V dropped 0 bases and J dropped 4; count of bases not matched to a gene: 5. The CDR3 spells CASSLSRDRGIYGYTF. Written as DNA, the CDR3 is TGTGCCAGCAGTTTATCCAGGGACAGGGGAATCTATGGCTACACCTTC.

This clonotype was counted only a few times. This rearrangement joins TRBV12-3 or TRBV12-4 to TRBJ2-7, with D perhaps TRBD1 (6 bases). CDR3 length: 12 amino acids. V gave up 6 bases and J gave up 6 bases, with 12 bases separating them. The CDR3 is CASRPSGAEQYF. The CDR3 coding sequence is TGTGCCAGCAGACCTTCAGGGGCCGAGCAGTACTTC.

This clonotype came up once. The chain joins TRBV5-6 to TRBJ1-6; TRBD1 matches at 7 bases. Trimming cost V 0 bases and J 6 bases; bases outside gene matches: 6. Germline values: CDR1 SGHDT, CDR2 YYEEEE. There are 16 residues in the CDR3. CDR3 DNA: TGTGCCAGCAGCTTGGATACAGGGGATGGTAATTCACCCCTCCACTTT. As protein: CASSLDTGDGNSPLHF. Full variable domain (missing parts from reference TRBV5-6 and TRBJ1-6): DAGVTQSPTHLIKTRGQQVTLRCSPKSGHDTVSWYQQALGQGPQFIFQYYEEEERQRGNFPDRFSGHQFPNYSSELNVNALLLGDSALYLCASSLDTGDGNSPLHFGNGTRLTVT.

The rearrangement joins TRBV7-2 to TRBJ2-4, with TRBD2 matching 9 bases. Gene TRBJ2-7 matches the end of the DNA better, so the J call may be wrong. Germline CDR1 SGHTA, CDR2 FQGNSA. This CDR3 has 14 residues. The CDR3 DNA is TGTGCCAGCAGCTCCCGGCGGGGGGGTGTCGAGCAGTACTTC. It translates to CASSSRRGGVEQYF.

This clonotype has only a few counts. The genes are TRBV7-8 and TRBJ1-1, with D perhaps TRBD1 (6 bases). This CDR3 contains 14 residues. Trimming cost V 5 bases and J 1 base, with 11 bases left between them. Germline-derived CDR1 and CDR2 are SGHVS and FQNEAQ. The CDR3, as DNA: TGTGCCAGCAGCGAAAACAGGGCGAACACTGAAGCTTTCTTT. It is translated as CASSENRANTEAFF.

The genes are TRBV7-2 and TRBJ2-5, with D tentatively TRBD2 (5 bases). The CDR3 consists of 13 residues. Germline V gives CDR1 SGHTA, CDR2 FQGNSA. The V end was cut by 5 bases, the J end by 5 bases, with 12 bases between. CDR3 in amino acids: CASSPEGRETQYF. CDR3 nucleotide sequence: TGTGCCAGCAGCCCAGAGGGTCGGGAGACCCAGTACTTC.

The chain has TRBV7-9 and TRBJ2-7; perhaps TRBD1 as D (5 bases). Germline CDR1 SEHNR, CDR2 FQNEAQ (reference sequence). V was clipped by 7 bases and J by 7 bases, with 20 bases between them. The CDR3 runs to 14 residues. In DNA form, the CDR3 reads TGTGCCAGCACGCCCAGGGCCTCTGCGAGGGAGCAGTACTTC. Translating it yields CASTPRASAREQYF. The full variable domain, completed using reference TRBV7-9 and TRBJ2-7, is DTGVSQNPRHKITKRGQNVTFRCDPISEHNRLYWYRQTLGQGPEFLTYFQNEAQLEKSRLLSDRFSAERPKGSFSTLEIQRTEQGDSAMYLCASTPRASAREQYFGPGTRLTVT.